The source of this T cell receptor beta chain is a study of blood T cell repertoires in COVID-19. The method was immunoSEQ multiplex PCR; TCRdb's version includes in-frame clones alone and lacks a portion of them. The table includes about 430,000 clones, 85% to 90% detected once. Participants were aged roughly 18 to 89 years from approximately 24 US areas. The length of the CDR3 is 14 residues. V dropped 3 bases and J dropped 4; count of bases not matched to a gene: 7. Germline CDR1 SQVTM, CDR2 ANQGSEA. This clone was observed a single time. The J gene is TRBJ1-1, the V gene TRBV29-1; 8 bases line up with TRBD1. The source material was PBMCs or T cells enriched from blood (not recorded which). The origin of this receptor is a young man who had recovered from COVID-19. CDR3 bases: TGCAGCGTTGAGACAGGGGAAATCAGCACTGAAGCTTTCTTT. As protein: CSVETGEISTEAFF.